One sample yielded the 28 T cell receptor beta chains listed below, sequenced in a study of OX40 agonist ivuxolimab in advanced cancers. Clones were read by immunoSEQ multiplex PCR, and TCRdb kept only the in-frame ones, dropping some. Among tens of thousands of clones listed, about 89% were seen once. The sample here was CD4+ or CD8+ T cells sorted from blood, taken in a trial of the OX40 agonist ivuxolimab. The receptors here all came from an adult with an advanced solid tumor such as melanoma, head and neck, liver or kidney cancer.

This clone is a singleton in its sample. The V and J genes are TRBV9 and TRBJ2-3, with 8 bases aligning to TRBD2. The J segment lost 0 bases and the V segment lost 5 bases, leaving 11 bases of the junction unmatched. Looked up from germline, CDR1 is SGDLS and CDR2 is YYNGEE. The CDR3 has 17 residues. The CDR3 region is CASSPLVGTRSTDTQYF. The CDR3 DNA follows: TGTGCCAGCAGTCCCCTAGTCGGGACTAGGAGCACAGATACGCAGTATTTT.

This clone was detected once. This rearrangement joins TRBV10-3 to TRBJ1-1, with a tentative D call TRBD1 (5 bases). V was pared by 0 bases and J by 0 bases, with 11 bases between. CDR1 is ENHRY, CDR2 SYGVKD, per germline. This CDR3 comprises 16 residues. The CDR3 region has the DNA TGTGCCATCAGTGAGTCGGGGGGACTGCTGAACACTGAAGCTTTCTTT. It is translated as CAISESGGLLNTEAFF.

This clone is a singleton in its sample. The rearrangement joins TRBV5-6 to TRBJ2-5, with no clear D. Germline CDR1 is SGHDT and CDR2 is YYEEEE. V dropped 4 bases and J dropped 2 bases, with 15 bases sitting between them. The length of the CDR3 is 15 residues. This chain's CDR3 is CASSPIGLGQETQYF. In DNA, the CDR3 is TGTGCCAGCAGCCCAATCGGGCTGGGGCAAGAGACCCAGTACTTC. The full variable domain, completed using reference TRBV5-6 and TRBJ2-5, is DAGVTQSPTHLIKTRGQQVTLRCSPKSGHDTVSWYQQALGQGPQFIFQYYEEEERQRGNFPDRFSGHQFPNYSSELNVNALLLGDSALYLCASSPIGLGQETQYFGPGTRLLVL.

The chain has TRBV10-1 and TRBJ2-3; D may correspond to TRBD1 or TRBD2 (5 bases each). The V gene lost 4 bases and the J gene lost 2 bases, with 22 bases spanning the gap. Germline CDR1 and CDR2: WNHNN and SYGVQD (reference sequence). The CDR3 is 18 residues long. The CDR3 DNA follows: TGCGCCAGCAGTGTGGGGACGAATCCCCTACTAAACACAGATACGCAGTATTTT. Translated: CASSVGTNPLLNTDTQYF.

This chain links TRBV11-2 with TRBJ2-7; 11 bases line up with TRBD1. Germline CDR1 SGHAT, CDR2 FQNNGV. The V segment lost 0 bases and the J segment 6 bases; nucleotides outside the gene matches: 4. The length of the CDR3 is 15 residues. CDR3 protein: CASSLEGDRGSEQYF. CDR3 nucleotide sequence: TGTGCCAGCAGCTTAGAGGGGGACAGGGGGAGCGAGCAGTACTTC.

The J gene is TRBJ2-7, the V gene TRBV11-3, with D perhaps TRBD1 (5 bases). Looked up from germline, CDR1 is SGHNT and CDR2 is YENEEA. The CDR3 consists of 12 residues. V lost 1 base to trimming and J lost 6 bases, with 7 bases between them. The CDR3 nucleotides read TGTGCCAGCAGCTTAGGCAGGGCCGAGCAGTACTTC. This sequence encodes CASSLGRAEQYF.

The J gene is TRBJ1-2, the V gene TRBV28, with TRBD1 matching 7 bases. CDR3 length equals 17 residues. The germline CDR1 and CDR2 sequences are MDHEN and SYDVKM. V was pared by 5 bases and J by 4 bases, with 16 bases of the junction left unmatched. The CDR3 sequence is CASSLRQGATPFYGYTF. As DNA, the CDR3 is TGTGCCAGCAGTCTGCGACAGGGTGCCACACCTTTCTATGGCTACACCTTC.

The J gene is TRBJ1-2, the V gene TRBV5-4, with a possible D match to TRBD1 (5 bases). CDR3 length equals 16 residues. Germline V gene data show CDR1 as SGHNT and CDR2 as YYREEE (reference sequence). V dropped 4 bases and J dropped 5 bases, with 21 bases sitting between them. DNA of the CDR3: TGTGCCAGCAGCCCGCCTCTGGGGTCAGGGAGGTATGGCTACACCTTC. Its translation: CASSPPLGSGRYGYTF.

This chain uses TRBV18 with TRBJ2-7; no reliable D call. Trimming took 3 bases from V and 5 from J, leaving 14 bases between them. This CDR3 comprises 14 residues. Germline-derived CDR1 and CDR2 are KGHSH and LQKENI. In nucleotides, the CDR3 is TGTGCCAGCTCACCGGCCCCCCGGGCGAACGAGCAGTACGTC. Its translation: CASSPAPRANEQYV.

This clone appeared a single time. The chain employs TRBV6-5 and TRBJ1-1; TRBD1 matches 7 bases. CDR3 length: 14 amino acids. V lost 7 bases and J lost 3; bases outside the gene matches: 8. Germline V gene data show CDR1 as MNHEY and CDR2 as SVGAGI. CDR3 loop: CASTFRGSDTEAFF. The DNA for the CDR3 is TGTGCCAGCACTTTCAGGGGGTCTGACACTGAAGCTTTCTTT.

The chain links TRBV19 to TRBJ1-5; 10 nucleotides align to TRBD1. CDR3 length: 16 amino acids. Trimming at V came to 5 bases and at J to 2 bases, leaving 6 bases not matched to a gene. CDR1 is LNHDA, CDR2 SQIVND, per germline (reference sequence). As DNA, the CDR3 is TGTGCCAGTAGTGAGACAGGGGGCGCGGGCAATCAGCCCCAGCATTTT. Translation: CASSETGGAGNQPQHF.

The V gene is TRBV6-5, the J gene TRBJ1-2; no definite D call. Germline V gives CDR1 MNHEY, CDR2 SVGAGI. The ends were cut back, 5 bases at V and 7 bases at J, with 14 bases in the middle. The CDR3 length is 13 residues. The DNA of the CDR3 is TGTGCCAGCAGTCGCGAACAAGGTGCTGGCTACACCTTC. Translation gives CASSREQGAGYTF.

The V gene is TRBV6-1, the J gene TRBJ2-7; TRBD1 matches 7 bases. CDR3 length: 14 residues. CDR1 and CDR2 from the germline V gene are MNHNS and SASEGT. V lost 2 bases to trimming and J lost 2 bases; unmatched junction nucleotides: 3. CDR3 sequence: CASSERGLTYEQYV. The CDR3 DNA is TGTGCCAGCAGTGAAAGGGGGCTCACCTACGAGCAGTACGTC.

A single count supports this clone. The chain employs TRBV5-6 and TRBJ1-1, with 8 nucleotides matching TRBD1. With 2 bases clipped from V and 0 bases from J, the junction kept 9 bases outside the gene matches. Germline V CDR1 and CDR2: SGHDT, YYEEEE. This CDR3 contains 17 residues. The CDR3 loop is CASSLERQGPMNTEAFF. Here the CDR3 DNA reads TGTGCCAGCAGCTTAGAGCGACAGGGGCCCATGAACACTGAAGCTTTCTTT.

V usage is TRBV14 and J usage is TRBJ2-1; 11 bases line up with TRBD1. The J segment lost 7 bases and the V segment lost 2 bases, leaving 10 bases of the junction unmatched. The CDR3 has 17 residues. Germline CDR1 is SGHDN and CDR2 is FVKESK. The CDR3 is CASSQYRTGGFGNEQFF. The CDR3 DNA sequence: TGTGCCAGCAGCCAATATCGGACAGGGGGCTTTGGGAATGAGCAGTTCTTC.

V gene TRBV9 combines with J gene TRBJ2-1, with 9 bases aligning to TRBD1. From germline, CDR1 is SGDLS and CDR2 YYNGEE. CDR3 length equals 15 residues. V was pared by 0 bases and J by 4 bases, with 2 bases of the junction left unmatched. CDR3 sequence: CASSVGDRVYNEQFF. The CDR3 region has the DNA TGTGCCAGCAGCGTAGGGGACAGGGTTTACAATGAGCAGTTCTTC. Using reference TRBV9 and TRBJ2-1 for the parts outside the CDR3, the full variable domain is DSGVTQTPKHLITATGQRVTLRCSPRSGDLSVYWYQQSLDQGLQFLIQYYNGEERAKGNILERFSAQQFPDLHSELNLSSLELGDSALYFCASSVGDRVYNEQFFGPGTRLTVL.

The chain links TRBV28 to TRBJ1-2; 8 nucleotides line up with TRBD1. The CDR3 loop spans 16 amino acids. CDR1 MDHEN and CDR2 SYDVKM come from the germline V gene. Germline trimming cut 0 bases from V and 5 bases from J; bases unmatched to any gene: 8. The CDR3 protein is CASSLWATDRAYGYTF. The CDR3, as DNA: TGTGCCAGCAGTTTATGGGCGACGGACAGGGCTTATGGCTACACCTTC.

This chain links TRBV6-5 with TRBJ1-2; D remains ambiguous. In germline, CDR1 is MNHEY, CDR2 SVGAGI. This CDR3 region has 14 residues. Trimming left V 8 bases short and J 2 bases short, with 15 bases between. The CDR3 sequence: CASRERVSNYGYTF. CDR3 DNA: TGTGCCAGCCGGGAAAGGGTTTCGAACTATGGCTACACCTTC.

The chain uses TRBV2 and TRBJ2-1; 15 bases agree with TRBD2. This CDR3 contains 16 residues. The J segment lost 5 bases and the V segment lost 5 bases, leaving 4 bases of the junction unmatched. Germline V gene data show CDR1 as SNHLY and CDR2 as FYNNEI. CDR3 bases: TGTGCCAGCAGTCCTGGACTAGCGGGAGGGAACAATGAGCAGTTCTTC. Its protein is CASSPGLAGGNNEQFF. The full variable domain, with the rest looked up from reference TRBV2 and TRBJ2-1, is EPEVTQTPSHQVTQMGQEVILRCVPISNHLYFYWYRQILGQKVEFLVSFYNNEISEKSEIFDDQFSVERPDGSNFTLKIRSTKLEDSAMYFCASSPGLAGGNNEQFFGPGTRLTVL.

This clone appeared once. The J gene is TRBJ2-5, the V gene TRBV11-2; the D call may be TRBD1 or TRBD2 (5 bases each). The CDR3 contains 15 residues. Germline lookup yields CDR1 SGHAT and CDR2 FQNNGV. V was cut by 5 bases and J by 2 bases, with 15 bases left in between. This CDR3 reads CASSIEGSRQETQYF. The CDR3 DNA reads as TGTGCCAGCAGCATTGAGGGGAGTAGGCAAGAGACCCAGTACTTC.

The chain joins TRBV10-1 to TRBJ2-1, with 10 bases matching TRBD2. The germline V gene encodes CDR1 WNHNN and CDR2 SYGVQD (reference sequence). This CDR3 has 15 amino acids. J gave up 6 bases and V 0 bases, and 2 bases lay outside the gene matches. For the CDR3, the DNA is TGCGCCAGCAGTGAGTCTCGACTAGCGGGCAATGAGCAGTTCTTC. Translated: CASSESRLAGNEQFF.

The V gene is TRBV7-2, the J gene TRBJ1-1; D is unresolved. The germline V and J ends were trimmed by 2 bases and 1 base, with 8 bases remaining between them. Germline values: CDR1 SGHTA, CDR2 FQGNSA. The CDR3 runs to 14 residues. CDR3 protein: CASSLLVGNTEAFF. The CDR3 bases are TGTGCCAGCAGCTTATTGGTGGGGAACACTGAAGCTTTCTTT.

The V gene is TRBV7-9, the J gene TRBJ1-1, with 7 bases matching TRBD1. The CDR3 extends over 17 amino acids. CDR1 SEHNR and CDR2 FQNEAQ come from the germline V gene (reference sequence). J lost 0 bases, V lost 4 bases, and 11 bases had no gene match. Here the CDR3 DNA reads TGTGCCAGCAGCTCCCGGGACAGCCGTGTCATGAACACTGAAGCTTTCTTT. This translates into CASSSRDSRVMNTEAFF.

The chain combines TRBV18 with TRBJ2-1; D perhaps matches TRBD1 (6 bases). Germline loops: CDR1 KGHSH, CDR2 LQKENI. V gave up 4 bases and J gave up 6 bases, with 7 bases separating them. The CDR3 length is 12 residues. This CDR3 reads CASSLDSNEQFF. The CDR3, as DNA: TGTGCCAGCTCACTGGACAGCAATGAGCAGTTCTTC.

The chain is built from TRBV5-1 and TRBJ2-3; D remains ambiguous. CDR1 and CDR2 (germline): SGHRS, YFSETQ. With 4 bases removed from V and 2 bases from J, the gap between germline ends came to 5 bases. The CDR3 loop spans 12 amino acids. The CDR3 DNA reads as TGCGCCAGCAGCCAAATCACAGATACGCAGTATTTT. It yields the protein CASSQITDTQYF.

V usage is TRBV5-4 and J usage is TRBJ2-5, with TRBD1 matching 9 bases. V lost 0 bases and J lost 4; bases outside the gene matches: 4. The CDR3 extends over 15 amino acids. CDR1 SGHNT and CDR2 YYREEE come from the germline V gene (reference sequence). The DNA for the CDR3 is TGTGCCAGCAGCTTGGGGGGGACAGGGATAGAGACCCAGTACTTC. Its translation: CASSLGGTGIETQYF.

This clone was seen a few times. The rearrangement uses TRBV19 and TRBJ2-4; possibly TRBD2 for D (6 bases). The CDR3 has 13 residues. The germline V gene has CDR1 LNHDA and CDR2 SQIVND (reference sequence). Trimming took off 6 bases at V and 2 bases at J, with 8 bases between the two ends. CDR3 amino acids: CASREGPKNIQYF. In DNA, the CDR3 is TGTGCCAGTAGGGAGGGCCCCAAAAACATTCAGTACTTC.

The genes are TRBV30 and TRBJ2-1; D may correspond to TRBD1 or TRBD2 (5 bases each). Looked up from germline, CDR1 is GTSNPN and CDR2 is SVGIG (reference sequence). V lost 2 bases, J lost 7 bases, and 18 bases lay in between. This CDR3 has 15 amino acids. For the CDR3, the DNA is TGTGCCTGGAGTCCAGGACACCTTGGGGGAAATGAGCAGTTCTTC. This gives the protein CAWSPGHLGGNEQFF.